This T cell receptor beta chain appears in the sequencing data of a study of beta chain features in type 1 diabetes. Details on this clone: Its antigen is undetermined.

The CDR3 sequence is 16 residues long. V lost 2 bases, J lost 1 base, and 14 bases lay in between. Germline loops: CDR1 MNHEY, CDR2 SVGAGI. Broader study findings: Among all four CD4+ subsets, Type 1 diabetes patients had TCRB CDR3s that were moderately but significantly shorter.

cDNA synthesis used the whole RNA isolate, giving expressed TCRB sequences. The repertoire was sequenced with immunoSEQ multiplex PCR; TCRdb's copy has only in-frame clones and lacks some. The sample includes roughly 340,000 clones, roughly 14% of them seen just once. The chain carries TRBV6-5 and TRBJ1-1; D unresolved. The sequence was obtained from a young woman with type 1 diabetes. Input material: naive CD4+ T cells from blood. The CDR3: CASSYLSLTGNTEAFF. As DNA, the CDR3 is TGTGCCAGCAGTTACCTAAGCCTGACTGGGAACACTGAAGCTTTCTTT.